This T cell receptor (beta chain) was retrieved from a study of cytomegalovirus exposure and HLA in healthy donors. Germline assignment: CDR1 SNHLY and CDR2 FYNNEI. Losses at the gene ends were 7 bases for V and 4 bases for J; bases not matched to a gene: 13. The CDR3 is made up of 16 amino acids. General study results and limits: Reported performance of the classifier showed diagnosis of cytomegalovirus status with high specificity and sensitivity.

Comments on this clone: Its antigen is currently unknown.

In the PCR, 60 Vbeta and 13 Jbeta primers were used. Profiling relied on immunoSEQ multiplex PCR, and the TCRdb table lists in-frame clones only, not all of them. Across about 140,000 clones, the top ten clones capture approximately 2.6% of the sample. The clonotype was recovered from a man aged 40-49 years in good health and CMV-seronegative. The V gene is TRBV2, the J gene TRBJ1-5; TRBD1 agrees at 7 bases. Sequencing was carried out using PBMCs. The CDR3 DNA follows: TGTGCCAGCACTCCGGGGACCCGACAGGGAAATCAGCCCCAGCATTTT. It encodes CASTPGTRQGNQPQHF.